Each of the 21 T cell receptor beta chains below was sequenced from the same sample in a study of patients and donors after allogeneic stem cell transplantation. TCRdb independently ran MiXCR on the RT-PCR reads; one entry per CDR3 protein. The sample gives some 880,000 distinct CDR3 sequences, under 20% of which show up once; 5% to 6.5% is in the top ten. Sequenced material: blood, either unsorted or a sorted T cell fraction (not recorded which). The receptors derive from a human donor who was either an allogeneic HSCT recipient or a stem cell or donor lymphocyte infusion donor (not recorded which). It is not recorded whose cells these are; they may come from a transplant donor.

The chain joins TRBV7-9 to TRBJ2-1; the D gene could be TRBD1 or TRBD2 (5 bases each). Germline V gene data show CDR1 as SEHNR and CDR2 as FQNEAQ (reference sequence). V lost 4 bases and J 2 bases, leaving 15 bases between the germline ends. The CDR3 is made up of 16 amino acids. The chain's CDR3 is CASSSPWDGTYNEQFF. CDR3 nucleotides: TGTGCCAGCAGCTCACCCTGGGACGGAACCTACAATGAGCAGTTCTTC.

This clonotype showed up just a few times. The V gene is TRBV7-2, the J gene TRBJ2-3; 12 bases agree with TRBD2. With 7 bases clipped from V and 2 bases from J, the junction kept 7 bases outside the gene matches. Germline lookup yields CDR1 SGHTA and CDR2 FQGNSA. The CDR3 spans 16 residues. As DNA, the CDR3 is TGTGCCAGCACCCCCCTAGCGGGGGGGTTCACAGATACGCAGTATTTT. Protein product: CASTPLAGGFTDTQYF.

This clonotype was counted ten times or more. This rearrangement joins TRBV12-3 or TRBV12-4 to TRBJ2-1, with 8 nucleotides matching TRBD1. The CDR3 runs to 14 residues. Trimming cost V 6 bases and J 7 bases; bases outside gene matches: 8. CDR3 sequence: CASSPDRVRNEQFF. The CDR3 DNA sequence: TGTGCCAGCAGCCCGGACAGGGTCAGGAATGAGCAGTTCTTC.

The chain recombines TRBV20-1 with TRBJ2-2; D might be TRBD1 (6 bases). From germline, CDR1 is DFQATT and CDR2 SNEGSKA (reference sequence). The V gene lost 0 bases and the J gene lost 4 bases, with 24 bases spanning the gap. The CDR3 runs 19 residues. CDR3 sequence: CSARDYPPRLPGVTGELFF. CDR3 DNA sequence: TGCAGTGCTAGAGATTATCCCCCGAGATTACCAGGGGTCACCGGGGAGCTGTTTTTT.

This chain links TRBV11-2 with TRBJ2-7; no definite D call. Germline lookup yields CDR1 SGHAT and CDR2 FQNNGV. Trimming left V 5 bases short and J 12 bases short, with 20 bases between. The CDR3 length is 13 residues. The CDR3 DNA follows: TGTGCCAGCAGCCCACTGTGGGTAAATAGTGCGTACTTC. It specifies CASSPLWVNSAYF.

This clonotype turned up a few times. This rearrangement joins TRBV6-2 or TRBV6-3 to TRBJ1-2; D possibly corresponds to TRBD1 (5 bases). This CDR3 contains 13 residues. Trimming removed 6 bases at V and 0 bases at J, with 8 bases between. Germline CDR1 MNHEY, CDR2 SVGEGT. This CDR3 is CASRGTTNYGYTF. The CDR3 DNA reads TGTGCCAGCAGGGGGACGACTAACTATGGCTACACCTTC.

This clonotype showed up just a few times. The V gene is TRBV12-3 or TRBV12-4, the J gene TRBJ1-3; 7 bases match TRBD1. V lost 7 bases to trimming and J lost 0 bases; unmatched junction nucleotides: 9. This CDR3 has 16 residues. The CDR3 region has the DNA TGTGCCAGCAAAAAATACCGGGACAGCTCTGGAAACACCATATATTTT. It specifies CASKKYRDSSGNTIYF.

In DNA form, the CDR3 reads TGTGCCAGCAGCCAATTGGACAGCCTTTACCTGAGTGGCTACACCTTC. Translated, it gives CASSQLDSLYLSGYTF. This sequence joins TRBV4-2 and TRBJ1-2; D is possibly TRBD1 (6 bases). The germline V gene has CDR1 LGHNA and CDR2 YNFKEQ. This CDR3 has 16 amino acids. The germline V and J ends were trimmed by 2 bases and 7 bases, with 20 bases remaining between them.

The rearrangement joins TRBV2 to TRBJ1-1; a weak D match, TRBD1 (5 bases). The germline V gene encodes CDR1 SNHLY and CDR2 FYNNEI. Trimming cost V 7 bases and J 6 bases, with 12 bases left between them. The CDR3 length is 12 residues. For the CDR3, the DNA is TGTGCCAGCAAGGGGTCCCCGGCTGAAGCTTTCTTT. Amino acid sequence: CASKGSPAEAFF. The whole variable domain, remainder taken from reference TRBV2 and TRBJ1-1, is EPEVTQTPSHQVTQMGQEVILRCVPISNHLYFYWYRQILGQKVEFLVSFYNNEISEKSEIFDDQFSVERPDGSNFTLKIRSTKLEDSAMYFCASKGSPAEAFFGQGTRLTVV.

The chain carries TRBV2 and TRBJ2-7, with TRBD1 matching over 9 bases. The CDR3 spans 15 residues. Germline V lookup: CDR1 SNHLY, CDR2 FYNNEI. The trim removed 6 bases at V and 6 bases at J, leaving 12 bases unmatched. CDR3 nucleotide sequence: TGTGCCAGCAGGAAATATCCGGGACAGGGCGTCGAGCAGTACTTC. It translates to CASRKYPGQGVEQYF.

The V gene is TRBV10-3, the J gene TRBJ2-3; D is possibly TRBD1 or TRBD2 (6 bases each). The ends were cut back, 7 bases at V and 5 bases at J, with 7 bases in the middle. The CDR3 extends over 11 amino acids. Germline values: CDR1 ENHRY, CDR2 SYGVKD. The CDR3 coding sequence is TGTGCCATCAAGGGGGGAGATACGCAGTATTTT. Protein: CAIKGGDTQYF.

This clonotype was seen a handful of times. The chain links TRBV12-3 or TRBV12-4 to TRBJ1-3, with 9 bases that match TRBD1. J lost 0 bases, V lost 6 bases, and 6 bases had no gene match. The CDR3 runs 16 residues. CDR3: CASSTGTGRSGNTIYF. Written as DNA, the CDR3 is TGTGCCAGCAGCACCGGGACAGGGCGCTCTGGAAACACCATATATTTT.

V is TRBV30 and J is TRBJ1-2; D is possibly TRBD1 (6 bases). The CDR3 has 12 residues. Looked up from germline, CDR1 is GTSNPN and CDR2 is SVGIG (reference sequence). The V gene lost 7 bases and the J gene lost 6 bases, with 15 bases spanning the gap. CDR3 amino acids: CALKQGYDGYTF. DNA for the CDR3: TGTGCCTTAAAACAGGGTTACGATGGCTACACCTTC.

This clonotype was counted ten times or more. The V gene is TRBV6-5, the J gene TRBJ1-1; D gene unclear. Germline V CDR1 and CDR2: MNHEY, SVGAGI. The V end was cut by 0 bases, the J end by 6 bases, with 11 bases between. The CDR3 consists of 14 residues. CDR3 region: CASSYSAPRSEAFF. The CDR3 DNA reads TGTGCCAGCAGTTACTCGGCCCCCCGATCTGAAGCTTTCTTT.

Many counts were recorded for this clonotype. The chain employs TRBV12-3 or TRBV12-4 and TRBJ1-5; 7 bases agree with TRBD1. The CDR3 loop spans 15 amino acids. V lost 6 bases and J lost 5; bases outside the gene matches: 10. The CDR3 DNA reads TGTGCCAGCAGACCCGACAGGGTTGACGATCAGCCCCAGCATTTT. This encodes CASRPDRVDDQPQHF.

The chain carries TRBV11-2 and TRBJ2-7; 7 nucleotides agree with TRBD2. This CDR3 region has 15 residues. Trimming cost V 5 bases and J 5 bases; bases outside gene matches: 12. Germline V CDR1 and CDR2: SGHAT, FQNNGV. The CDR3 sequence is CASSLRGREVDEQYF. In DNA form, the CDR3 reads TGTGCCAGCAGCCTAAGGGGACGGGAGGTTGACGAGCAGTACTTC.

This clonotype appeared a few times. This sequence joins TRBV29-1 and TRBJ1-1, with no clear D. The CDR3 sequence is 12 residues long. Germline CDR1 is SQVTM and CDR2 is ANQGSEA. V was trimmed by 6 bases and J by 5 bases, leaving 13 bases between them. The CDR3 protein is CSVPGSGTEAFF. The CDR3 DNA is TGCAGCGTCCCCGGTTCCGGAACTGAAGCTTTCTTT.

The CDR3 loop is CAISVERPTDTQYF. As DNA, the CDR3 is TGTGCCATCAGTGTCGAGCGGCCCACAGATACGCAGTATTTT. The chain has TRBV10-3 and TRBJ2-3, with D possibly being TRBD2 (5 bases). The V gene lost 4 bases and the J gene lost 2 bases, with 10 bases spanning the gap. Per the germline V gene, CDR1 is ENHRY and CDR2 is SYGVKD. There are 14 residues in the CDR3.

In its sample, this clonotype was seen many times. The chain links TRBV12-3 or TRBV12-4 to TRBJ2-2; D remains unclear. The V and J ends lost 1 base and 1 base respectively, with 4 bases between them. The CDR3 spans 14 residues. The CDR3, as DNA: TGTGCCAGCAGTTTAGAACGGAACACCGGGGAGCTGTTTTTT. This gives the protein CASSLERNTGELFF.

The rearrangement links TRBV7-9 to TRBJ1-1, with D perhaps TRBD1 (5 bases). V was trimmed by 7 bases and J by 0 bases, leaving 15 bases between them. This CDR3 contains 15 residues. The germline V gene has CDR1 SEHNR and CDR2 FQNEAQ (reference sequence). CDR3 DNA: TGTGCCAGCATCCATTATAAGGGGATGAACACTGAAGCTTTCTTT. Amino acid sequence: CASIHYKGMNTEAFF.

This sequence joins TRBV20-1 and TRBJ2-5, with D possibly TRBD2 on 6 matching bases. This CDR3 contains 16 residues. In germline, CDR1 is DFQATT, CDR2 SNEGSKA (reference sequence). Trimming left V 0 bases short and J 2 bases short, with 16 bases between. The CDR3 DNA reads as TGCAGTGCTAGAGATCGGGGGATCCCCCCACAAGAGACCCAGTACTTC. Translating gives CSARDRGIPPQETQYF.